This section outlines one TCR beta chain sequence together with its context. Amplified regions were TCR beta CDR3 sequences from RNA transcripts. A first-round RT-PCR of the TCR CDR3 used the HTBI primer set. Via MiXCR, TCRdb re-called the multiplex PCR reads, giving one row per CDR3 protein. This table holds around 570,000 distinct CDR3 sequences, about 20% found once. These data come from a study of T cells in Graves' hyperthyroidism and ophthalmopathy. Germline V gives CDR1 MNHEY, CDR2 SVGEGT. With V trimmed by 5 bases and J by 1 base, 5 bases remained unmatched. The CDR3 consists of 14 residues. Sequenced input: blood. The rearrangement joins TRBV6-2 or TRBV6-3 to TRBJ2-7; 7 nucleotides line up with TRBD1. This clonotype was obtained from a man in his forties with Graves' ophthalmopathy. The CDR3 DNA reads TGTGCCAGCAGTGGGACAGTGCCTTCCTACGAGCAGTACTTC. Translated: CASSGTVPSYEQYF.